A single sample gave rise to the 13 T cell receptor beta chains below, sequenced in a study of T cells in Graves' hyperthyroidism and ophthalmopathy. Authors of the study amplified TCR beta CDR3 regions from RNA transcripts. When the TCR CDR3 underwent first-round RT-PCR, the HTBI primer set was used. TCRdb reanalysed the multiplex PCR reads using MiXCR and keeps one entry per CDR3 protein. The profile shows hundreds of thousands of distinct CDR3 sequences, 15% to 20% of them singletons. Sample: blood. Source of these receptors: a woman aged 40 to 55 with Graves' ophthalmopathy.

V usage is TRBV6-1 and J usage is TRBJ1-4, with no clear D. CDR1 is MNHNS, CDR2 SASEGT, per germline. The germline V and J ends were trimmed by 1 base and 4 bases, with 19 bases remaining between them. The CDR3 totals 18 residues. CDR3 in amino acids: CASSEGTLLRVGNEKLFF. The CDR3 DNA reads TGTGCCAGCAGTGAAGGAACCCTACTAAGGGTTGGTAATGAAAAACTGTTTTTT.

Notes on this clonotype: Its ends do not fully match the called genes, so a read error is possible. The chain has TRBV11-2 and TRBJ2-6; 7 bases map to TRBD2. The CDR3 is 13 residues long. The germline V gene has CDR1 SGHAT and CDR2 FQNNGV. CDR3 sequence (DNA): TGTACCAGCAGCGGGGCTGGGGCCAACGTCCTGACTTTC. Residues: CTSSGAGANVLTF.

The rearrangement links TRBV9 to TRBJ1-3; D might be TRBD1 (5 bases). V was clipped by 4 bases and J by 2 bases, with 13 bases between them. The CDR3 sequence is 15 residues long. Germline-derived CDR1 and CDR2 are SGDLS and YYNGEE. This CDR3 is CASSTRGATGNTIYF. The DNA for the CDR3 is TGTGCCAGCAGCACCCGAGGGGCAACTGGAAACACCATATATTTT.

The CDR3 DNA is TGTGCCAGCAGTTTAAGGGGGTCAGGGGGTCCCTATAATTCACCCCTCCACTTT. Protein sequence: CASSLRGSGGPYNSPLHF. V gene TRBV28 combines with J gene TRBJ1-6, with 7 nucleotides matching TRBD1. Looked up from germline, CDR1 is MDHEN and CDR2 is SYDVKM. After removal of 2 bases from V and 2 bases from J, the junction contained 9 bases not matched to a gene. This CDR3 contains 18 residues.

Here the CDR3 DNA reads TGTGCCTGGAGGATGCAGGGGGGCCTGCTCGGCGGCTACACCTTC. It encodes CAWRMQGGLLGGYTF. V gene TRBV30 combines with J gene TRBJ1-2; 7 bases agree with TRBD1. The germline V gene has CDR1 GTSNPN and CDR2 SVGIG (reference sequence). The V gene end was trimmed by 3 bases and the J gene end by 8 bases; junction bases not matched to a gene: 15. This CDR3 has 15 amino acids.

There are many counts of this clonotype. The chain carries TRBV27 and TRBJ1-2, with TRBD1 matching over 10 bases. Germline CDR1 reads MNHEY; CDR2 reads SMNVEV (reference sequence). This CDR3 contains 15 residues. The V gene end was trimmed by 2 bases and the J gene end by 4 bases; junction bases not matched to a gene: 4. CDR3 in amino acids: CASSLDRGPPYGYTF. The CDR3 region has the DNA TGTGCCAGCAGTTTAGACAGGGGGCCGCCCTATGGCTACACCTTC.

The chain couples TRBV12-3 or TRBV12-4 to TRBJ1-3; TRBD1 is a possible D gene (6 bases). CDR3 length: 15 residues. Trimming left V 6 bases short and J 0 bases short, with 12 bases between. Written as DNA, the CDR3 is TGTGCCAGCAGGCAGACAGGCAGCTCTGGAAACACCATATATTTT. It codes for CASRQTGSSGNTIYF.

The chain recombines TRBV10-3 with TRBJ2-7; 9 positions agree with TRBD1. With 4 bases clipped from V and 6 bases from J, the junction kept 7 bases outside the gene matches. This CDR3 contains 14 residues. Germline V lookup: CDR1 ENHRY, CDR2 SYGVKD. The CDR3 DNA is TGTGCCATCAGTGGCGGGACAGGGTCTGTCGAGCAGTACTTC. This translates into CAISGGTGSVEQYF.

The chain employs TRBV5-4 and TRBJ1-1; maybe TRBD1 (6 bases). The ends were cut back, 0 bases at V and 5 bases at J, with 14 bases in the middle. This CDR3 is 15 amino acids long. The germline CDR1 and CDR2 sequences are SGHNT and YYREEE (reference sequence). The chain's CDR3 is CASSLEPVGGTEAFF. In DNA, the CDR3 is TGTGCCAGCAGCTTGGAACCCGTAGGGGGAACTGAAGCTTTCTTT.

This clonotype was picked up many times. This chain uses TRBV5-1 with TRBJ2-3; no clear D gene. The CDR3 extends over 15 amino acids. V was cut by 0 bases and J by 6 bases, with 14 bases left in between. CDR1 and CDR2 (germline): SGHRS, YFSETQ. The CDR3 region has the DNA TGCGCCAGCAGCTTGGCTGGCGGAAACCGGGATACGCAGTATTTT. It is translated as CASSLAGGNRDTQYF. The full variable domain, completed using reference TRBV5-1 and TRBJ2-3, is KAGVTQTPRYLIKTRGQQVTLSCSPISGHRSVSWYQQTPGQGLQFLFEYFSETQRNKGNFPGRFSGRQFSNSRSEMNVSTLELGDSALYLCASSLAGGNRDTQYFGPGTRLTVL.

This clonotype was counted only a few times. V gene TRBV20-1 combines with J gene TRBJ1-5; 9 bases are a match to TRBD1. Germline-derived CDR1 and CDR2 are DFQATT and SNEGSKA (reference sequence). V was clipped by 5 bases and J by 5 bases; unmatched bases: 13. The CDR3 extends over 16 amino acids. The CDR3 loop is CSALTGGADSDQPQHF. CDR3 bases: TGCAGTGCTCTAACAGGGGGCGCGGATAGTGATCAGCCCCAGCATTTT.

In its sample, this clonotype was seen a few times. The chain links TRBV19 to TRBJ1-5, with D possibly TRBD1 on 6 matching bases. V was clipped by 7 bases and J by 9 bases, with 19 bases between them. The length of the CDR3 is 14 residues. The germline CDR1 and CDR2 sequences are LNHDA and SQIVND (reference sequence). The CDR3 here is CASKQGRQLGPQHF. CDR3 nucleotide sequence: TGTGCCAGTAAACAGGGCCGGCAGTTGGGGCCCCAGCATTTT.

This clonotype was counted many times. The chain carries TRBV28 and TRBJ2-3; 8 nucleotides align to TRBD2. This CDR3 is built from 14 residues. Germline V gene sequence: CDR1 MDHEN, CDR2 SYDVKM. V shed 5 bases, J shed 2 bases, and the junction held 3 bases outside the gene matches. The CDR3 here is CASSDSGNTDTQYF. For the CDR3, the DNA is TGTGCCAGCAGTGATAGCGGGAACACAGATACGCAGTATTTT.